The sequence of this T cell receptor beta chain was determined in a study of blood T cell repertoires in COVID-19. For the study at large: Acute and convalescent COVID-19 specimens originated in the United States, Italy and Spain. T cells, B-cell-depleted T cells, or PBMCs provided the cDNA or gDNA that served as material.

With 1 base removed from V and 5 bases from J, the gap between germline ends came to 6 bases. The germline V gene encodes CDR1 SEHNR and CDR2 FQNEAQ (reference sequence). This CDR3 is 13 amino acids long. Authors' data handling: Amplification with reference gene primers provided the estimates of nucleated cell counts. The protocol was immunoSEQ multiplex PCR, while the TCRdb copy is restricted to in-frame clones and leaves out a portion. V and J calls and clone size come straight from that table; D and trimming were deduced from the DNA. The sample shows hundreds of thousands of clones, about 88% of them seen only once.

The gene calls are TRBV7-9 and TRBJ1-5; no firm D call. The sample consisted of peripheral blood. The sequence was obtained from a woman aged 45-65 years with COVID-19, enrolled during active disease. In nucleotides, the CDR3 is TGTGCCAGCAGCTTAGGAGAGTATCAGCCCCAGCATTTT. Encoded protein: CASSLGEYQPQHF.